Sequencing of this T cell receptor beta chain was carried out in a study of PD-1 blockade in classical Hodgkin lymphoma. Study results and caveats: Reported findings placed baseline TCR diversity lower in newly diagnosed patients (compared with healthy donors).

Each patient experienced a relapse that followed autologous stem cell transplantation, and brentuximab vedotin exposure varied. CDR3 length equals 15 residues. Germline V gene lookup returns CDR1 SGHNT and CDR2 YYREEE (reference sequence). Trimming left V 4 bases short and J 0 bases short, with 14 bases between. Note on this clone: Its specificity is not known.

The table came from immunoSEQ multiplex PCR; TCRdb's copy has only in-frame clones and leaves some out. The sample consists of 3,500 to 4,500 clones, 71% of them appearing once. The sequenced sample was peripheral blood mononuclear cells (PBMCs), obtained at baseline. The chain employs TRBV5-4 and TRBJ2-7, with D possibly matching TRBD1 (6 bases). This TCR was recovered from a human donor with classical Hodgkin lymphoma. The CDR3 reads CASSRGHSLSYEQYF. Written as DNA, the CDR3 is TGTGCCAGCAGCCGGGGACATTCACTCTCCTACGAGCAGTACTTC.